This record covers a single T cell receptor beta chain. There is no known antigen for this receptor. No much larger clonotype is one base removed from it; base qualities were not supplied. In light of the paper, this sample's time point label describes: cells obtained before transplantation from donor or recipient. CD3+CD4+ and CD3+CD8+ populations were FACS-sorted from unstimulated pre-transplant donor and recipient cells taken from spleen or lymph nodes. The method was the immunoSEQ multiplex PCR assay. For most patients, genomic DNA was isolated with the Qiagen DNeasy Blood and Tissue Kit and shipped frozen to Adaptive Biotechnologies for TCR sequencing. For most patients, genomic DNA was subjected to high-throughput TCR-beta CDR3 sequencing by Adaptive Biotechnologies. Per the authors' processing: TCR sequencing data for over 15 patients were retrieved from Adaptive's ImmunoSEQ software; three other patients were processed with MiXCR and VDJtools. To correct CD4 versus CD8 sorting errors, any sequence found in both subsets at a frequency ratio below 5:1 was removed. CDR3 nucleotide sequences shared by donor and recipient were removed because the origin of these sequences could not be assigned. At least 2-fold expansion over unstimulated cells and a minimum CFSE-low frequency of 0.002% (template counts) or 0.001% (read counts) were required for clones to be classified as alloreactive. A clone was considered mappable if detected in the sequenced pre-transplant spleen, lymph node, or MLR CFSE-low populations of the donor or recipient. The cumulative frequency of alloreactive clones was calculated as a percentage of all sequences, weighted by copy number. TCRdb obtained this table from immuneACCESS and retained in-frame rearrangements with V and J assigned. These tables miss some clones; where compared with another copy, unresolved V genes account for less than half of the shortfall, and the remainder is unexplained. V and J calls plus clone size are reproduced from that table; the DNA served to infer D and trimming. Here the sample has more than 100,000 clones; roughly 95% occur a single time. The ten largest clones capture more than 2.5% of the sample.

This record comes from a study of graft-versus-host responses after intestinal transplantation (dated by TCRdb to the early 2020s). Broadly, across the study: Recipients received multivisceral, liver-intestinal, or isolated intestinal transplants. Graft-versus-host and host-versus-graft alloreactive T cell clones were tracked in the graft, circulation and bone marrow after intestinal transplantation using bulk TCR-beta CDR3 sequencing. To identify alloreactive clones, pre-transplant mixed lymphocyte reaction products were sequenced and then compared with unstimulated pre-transplant donor and recipient T cells. Rather than being sequenced by the commercial service, samples from a few later patients were sequenced in-house on an Illumina MiSeq and processed with MiXCR. Donor T cell macrochimerism was defined as a peak of at least 4% donor T cells among recipient peripheral blood mononuclear cells. Anti-thymocyte globulin induction was given to all recipients, followed by maintenance tacrolimus and steroids for roughly 3 years. Of the 20 to 30 intestinal transplant recipients enrolled in the cohort, one of whom was a retransplant, a few patients without pretransplant specimens were excluded.

Deletion took 0 bases off V and 0 bases off J, with a span of 14 bases between the germline ends. The germline V gene (reference sequence) yields MNHEY for CDR1 and SMNVEV for CDR2. From the cysteine up to the phenylalanine, the CDR3 has a length of 17 residues. The CDR3 DNA has 51 bases and is translated from base 1. The full study reports these points: High GvH to HvG T cell clonal ratios were observed in the allografts of patients with donor T cell macrochimerism. Peak levels of circulating GvH clones were associated with declines in HvG clones early after transplant. Conclusions were limited by the relatively low number and heterogeneity of intestinal transplant patients. GvH clones turned up in recipient bone marrow, with some appearing earlier in ileal mucosa or blood, a pattern consistent with an intestinal mucosal origin.

The TCR sequence derives from a human donor who received an intestinal transplant. The specimen comprised unstimulated CD8+ T cells sorted from spleen or lymph node cells, sampled before intestinal transplant. The chain is made from TRBV27 and TRBJ1-2; the D segment cannot be called with confidence. The base sequence is TGTGCCAGCAGTTTATCGGCAGTCCACCCCTCTAACTATGGCTACACCTTC. Translation gives CASSLSAVHPSNYGYTF.